Reported below is one T cell receptor (beta chain). No cognate antigen has been identified for it. Base quality data are lacking; no much larger clone is found one base away. Whole blood was collected in K2EDTA tubes by collaborating institutions according to the institutions' own protocols. For TCRbeta analysis, collaborators shipped samples in one of three forms: frozen whole blood, isolated PBMCs, or DNA extracted from either of those sample types. The CDR3 contains 12 residues, cysteine and phenylalanine counted. Here the CDR3 DNA is all that survives: 36 bases in frame from base 1. A distance of 8 bases separates the germline ends of V and J, which lose 1 base and 7 bases respectively. The germline V gene yields SGHDT for CDR1 and YYEEEE for CDR2. This entry comes from a study of blood T cell repertoires in COVID-19 (dated by TCRdb to 2019 to 2021). The study in broad terms: The collaborator samples originated in the United States, Italy and Spain and spanned the acute and convalescent phases of COVID-19. The repertoires were released in a freely available public database intended as a resource for research on the immune response to SARS-CoV-2. Nearly every sample came with metadata listing a de-identified subject ID, COVID-19 status, age in years and sex. The prospective study material was composed of cDNA or gDNA derived from T cells, B-cell-depleted T cells, or PBMCs. Subjects who had been exposed to COVID-19, were actively infected with it, or had recovered from it provided the deeply sampled blood TCRbeta repertoires that made up the dataset. Samples were obtained from the ongoing ImmuneRACE study (first 160 participants) and from roughly 1,300 subjects provided by 6 global collaborators. Where available, HLA class I and class II types were obtained from metadata supplied by the sample provider rather than from assay-based typing.

Broader findings and caveats from the paper: The quantity of clinical and demographic metadata differed by source and by participant and was supplied without curation.

TCRbeta CDR3 regions were amplified from genomic DNA by means of the immunoSEQ Assay, a bias-controlled multiplex PCR. From the authors' description of their analysis: The number of nucleated cells in each sample was estimated by amplification of reference gene primers within the assay. To quantify the absolute abundance of each unique TCRbeta CDR3 rearrangement, sequence reads were collapsed and filtered. For each sample, productive Simpson clonality was calculated as the square root of Simpson's diversity index over productive rearrangements. Held by TCRdb, this immuneACCESS table contains in-frame sequences only and omits some clones. Under half of the omission traces to an unresolved V gene where checked; the cause of the rest is unknown. The V and J calls and clone size were taken over from that table, and D and trimming were inferred from the DNA. Present in this sample are 250,000 to 300,000 clones, 81% of which were seen just once. The ten most abundant clones make up about 2.9% of the sample.

The sequenced material came from peripheral blood. The rearrangement combines TRBV5-6 with TRBJ1-2; the D gene cannot be named for sure. This TCR was sampled from a woman in her sixties with active or convalescent COVID-19. The DNA reads TGTGCCAGCAGCTTGAGGGAGATTGGCTACACCTTC. This translates into CASSLREIGYTF.